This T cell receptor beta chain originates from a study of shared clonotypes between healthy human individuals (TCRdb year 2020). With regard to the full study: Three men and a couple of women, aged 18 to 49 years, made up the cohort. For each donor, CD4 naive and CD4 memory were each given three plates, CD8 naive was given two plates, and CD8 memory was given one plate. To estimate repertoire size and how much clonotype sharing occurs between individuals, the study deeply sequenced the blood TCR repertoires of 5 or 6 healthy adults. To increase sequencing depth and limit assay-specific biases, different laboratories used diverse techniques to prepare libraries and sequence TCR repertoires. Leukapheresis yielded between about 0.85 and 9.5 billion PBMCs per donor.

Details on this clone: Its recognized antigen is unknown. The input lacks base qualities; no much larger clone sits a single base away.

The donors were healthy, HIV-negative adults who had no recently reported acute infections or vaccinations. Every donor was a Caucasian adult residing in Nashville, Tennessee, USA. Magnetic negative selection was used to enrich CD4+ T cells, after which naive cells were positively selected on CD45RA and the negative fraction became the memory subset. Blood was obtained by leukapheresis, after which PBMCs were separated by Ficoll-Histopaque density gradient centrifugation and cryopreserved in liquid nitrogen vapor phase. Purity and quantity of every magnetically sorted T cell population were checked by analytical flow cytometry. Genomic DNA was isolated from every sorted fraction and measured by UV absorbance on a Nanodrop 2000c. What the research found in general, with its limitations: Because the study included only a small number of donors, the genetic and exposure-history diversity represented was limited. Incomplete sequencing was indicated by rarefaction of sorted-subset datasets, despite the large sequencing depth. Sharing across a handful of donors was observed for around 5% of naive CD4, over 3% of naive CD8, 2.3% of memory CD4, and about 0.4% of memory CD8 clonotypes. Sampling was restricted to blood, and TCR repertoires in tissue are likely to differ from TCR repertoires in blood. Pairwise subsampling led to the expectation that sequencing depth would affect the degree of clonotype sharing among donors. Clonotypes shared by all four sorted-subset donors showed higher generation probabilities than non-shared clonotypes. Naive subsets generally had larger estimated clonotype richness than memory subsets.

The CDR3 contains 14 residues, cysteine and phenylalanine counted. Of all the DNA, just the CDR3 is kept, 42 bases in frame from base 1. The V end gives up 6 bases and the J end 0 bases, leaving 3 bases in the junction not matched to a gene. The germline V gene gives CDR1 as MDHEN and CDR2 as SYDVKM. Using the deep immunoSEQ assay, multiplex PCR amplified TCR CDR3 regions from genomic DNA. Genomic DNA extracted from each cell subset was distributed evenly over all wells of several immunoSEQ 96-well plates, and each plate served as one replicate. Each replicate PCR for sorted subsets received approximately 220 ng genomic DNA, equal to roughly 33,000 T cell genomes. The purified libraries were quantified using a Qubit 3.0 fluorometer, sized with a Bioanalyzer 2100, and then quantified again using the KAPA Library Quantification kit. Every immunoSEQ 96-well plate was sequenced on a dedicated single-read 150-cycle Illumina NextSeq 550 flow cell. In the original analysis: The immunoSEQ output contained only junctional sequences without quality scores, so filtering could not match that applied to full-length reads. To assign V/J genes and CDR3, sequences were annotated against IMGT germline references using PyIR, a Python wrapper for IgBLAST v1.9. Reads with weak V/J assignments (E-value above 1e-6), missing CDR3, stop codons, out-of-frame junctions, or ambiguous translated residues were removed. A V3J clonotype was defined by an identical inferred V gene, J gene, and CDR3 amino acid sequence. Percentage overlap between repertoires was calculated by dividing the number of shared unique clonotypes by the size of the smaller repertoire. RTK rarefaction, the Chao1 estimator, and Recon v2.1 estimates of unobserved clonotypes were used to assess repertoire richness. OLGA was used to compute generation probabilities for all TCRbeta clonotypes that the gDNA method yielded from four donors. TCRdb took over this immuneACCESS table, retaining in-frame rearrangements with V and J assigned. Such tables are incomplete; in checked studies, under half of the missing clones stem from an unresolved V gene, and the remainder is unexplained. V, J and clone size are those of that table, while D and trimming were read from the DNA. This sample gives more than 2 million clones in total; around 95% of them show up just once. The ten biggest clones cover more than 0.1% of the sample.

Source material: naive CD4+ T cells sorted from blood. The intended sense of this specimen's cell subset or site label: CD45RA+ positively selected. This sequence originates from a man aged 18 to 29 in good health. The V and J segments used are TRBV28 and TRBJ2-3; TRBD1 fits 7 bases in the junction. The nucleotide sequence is TGTGCCAGCAGCACGGGACAGAGCACAGATACGCAGTATTTT. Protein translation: CASSTGQSTDTQYF.